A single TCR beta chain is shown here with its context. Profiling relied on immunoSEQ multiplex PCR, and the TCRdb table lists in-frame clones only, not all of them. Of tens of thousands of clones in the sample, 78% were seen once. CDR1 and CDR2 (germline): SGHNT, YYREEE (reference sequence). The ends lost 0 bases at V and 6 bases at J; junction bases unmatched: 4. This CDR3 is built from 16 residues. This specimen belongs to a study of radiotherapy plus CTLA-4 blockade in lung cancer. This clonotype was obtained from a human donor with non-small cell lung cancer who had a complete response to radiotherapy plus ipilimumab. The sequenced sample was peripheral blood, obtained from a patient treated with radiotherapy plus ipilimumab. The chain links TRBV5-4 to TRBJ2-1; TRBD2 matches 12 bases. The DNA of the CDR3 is TGTGCCAGCAGCTTGGCTAGCGGGGGGGCCGGCAATGAGCAGTTCTTC. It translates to CASSLASGGAGNEQFF.